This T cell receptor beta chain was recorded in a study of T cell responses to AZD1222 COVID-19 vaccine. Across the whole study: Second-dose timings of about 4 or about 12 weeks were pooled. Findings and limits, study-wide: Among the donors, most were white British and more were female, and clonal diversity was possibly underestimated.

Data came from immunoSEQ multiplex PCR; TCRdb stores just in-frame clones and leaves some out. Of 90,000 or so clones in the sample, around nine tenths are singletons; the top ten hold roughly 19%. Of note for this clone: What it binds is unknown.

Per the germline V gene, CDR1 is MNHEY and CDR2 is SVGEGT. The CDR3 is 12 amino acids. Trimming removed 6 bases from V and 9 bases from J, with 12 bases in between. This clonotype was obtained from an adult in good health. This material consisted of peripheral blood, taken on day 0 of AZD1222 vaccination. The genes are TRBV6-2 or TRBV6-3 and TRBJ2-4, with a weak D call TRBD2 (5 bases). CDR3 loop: CASSLEGRIQYF. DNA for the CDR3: TGTGCCAGCAGCCTTGAGGGCCGCATTCAGTACTTC.